The 7 T cell receptor beta chains in this list originate from one sample, sequenced in a study of radiation and T cells in renal cell carcinoma. As for treatment: treatment-naive control, cytoreductive nephrectomy. The data were produced by immunoSEQ multiplex PCR, yet TCRdb's version contains in-frame clones alone and is incomplete. The table shows 6,000 to 8,000 clones, with around 60% occurring only once. Sequenced material: tumor tissue, taken from a patient whose treatment was nephrectomy without radiotherapy. The receptors originated from a woman between 65 and 79 years old with renal cell carcinoma.

The rearrangement uses TRBV6-4 and TRBJ2-1, with D unresolved. There are 14 residues in the CDR3. Trimming stripped 6 bases from V and 1 base from J, with 10 bases between. The V gene's germline CDR1 is MRHNA and CDR2 SNTAGT. CDR3 loop: CASSRQGSYNEQFF. CDR3 in DNA: TGTGCCAGCAGCCGACAAGGGTCCTACAATGAGCAGTTCTTC.

The chain has TRBV6-5 and TRBJ2-3; the match to TRBD1 covers 7 bases. The J segment lost 2 bases and the V segment lost 6 bases, leaving 8 bases of the junction unmatched. This CDR3 is built from 15 residues. CDR1 MNHEY and CDR2 SVGAGI come from the germline V gene. CDR3 region: CASRNRGLDTDTQYF. The CDR3 bases are TGTGCCAGCAGAAACAGGGGTCTGGACACAGATACGCAGTATTTT.

The chain couples TRBV15 to TRBJ1-1; D remains ambiguous. Trimming shortened V by 0 bases and J by 5 bases, and 10 bases separated the two germline ends. CDR1 LNHNV and CDR2 YYDKDF come from the germline V gene (reference sequence). This CDR3 is built from 14 residues. The CDR3 loop is CATSRDNLGTEAFF. CDR3 DNA: TGTGCCACCAGCAGAGATAACCTGGGGACTGAAGCTTTCTTT.

The chain combines TRBV2 with TRBJ1-5, with D possibly TRBD1 on 5 matching bases. The CDR3 sequence is 13 residues long. Between the trimmed V and J ends, which lost 3 bases and 15 bases, there was a span of 18 bases. Germline CDR1 SNHLY, CDR2 FYNNEI. The CDR3 protein is CASSDPRDGSPHF. In DNA form, the CDR3 reads TGTGCCAGCAGTGACCCTCGGGACGGTAGTCCGCATTTT.

Worth noting for this clone: The germline gene is not matched at one end of the junction; a read error may be the cause. CDR3 region: CAGSLHPAGELFF. Here the CDR3 DNA reads TGCGCCGGCAGCTTGCACCCGGCCGGGGAGCTGTTTTTT. This rearrangement joins TRBV5-1 to TRBJ2-2, with D uncertain. CDR3 length: 13 residues. CDR1 is SGHRS, CDR2 YFSETQ, per germline.

V usage is TRBV30 and J usage is TRBJ2-6, with D perhaps matching TRBD1 (5 bases). From germline, CDR1 is GTSNPN and CDR2 SVGIG (reference sequence). The CDR3 extends over 16 amino acids. Trimming shortened V by 3 bases and J by 4 bases, and 16 bases separated the two germline ends. Here the CDR3 reads CAWRQGFGAGANVLTF. In nucleotides, the CDR3 is TGTGCCTGGAGGCAGGGTTTTGGTGCCGGGGCCAACGTCCTGACTTTC.

The CDR3: CASSAGQGVKGYTF. Here the CDR3 DNA reads TGTGCCAGCAGCGCGGGACAGGGAGTGAAAGGCTACACCTTC. V usage is TRBV5-4 and J usage is TRBJ1-2; TRBD1 matches at 9 bases. This CDR3 is 14 amino acids long. J lost 8 bases, V lost 4 bases, and 9 bases had no gene match. Germline assignment: CDR1 SGHNT and CDR2 YYREEE (reference sequence).